These T cell receptor beta chains were read from a single sample in a study of regulatory T cells in long-lasting Graves disease. TCRdb reanalysed the multiplex PCR reads using MiXCR and keeps one entry per CDR3 protein. Of approximately 690,000 distinct CDR3 sequences detected, about 32% appear once; the ten largest clones hold 35% to 55%. Source: peripheral blood mononuclear cells (PBMCs), taken when the disease was refractory, from a patient treated with antithyroid drugs. These receptors were collected from a female donor with Graves disease. The CDR3 runs from the conserved cysteine through the conserved F or W. The order of the fields is CDR3 DNA, CDR3 protein, clone size, J gene, V gene, D gene. The D gene is left open where the match is weak. Expanded clones get a size class; other rows say once, few or many, or leave the size out.

CDR3nt: TGCAGTGCTAGGGCGGGACAGCTTAATGAAAAACTGTTTTTT
CDR3aa: CSARAGQLNEKLFF
abundance: few
j_gene: TRBJ1-4
v_gene: TRBV20-1
d_gene: TRBD1

CDR3nt: TGTGCCTGGAGTGCAGACAGGGGATCCTATGGCTACACCTTC
CDR3aa: CAWSADRGSYGYTF
abundance: .
j_gene: TRBJ1-2
v_gene: TRBV30
d_gene: TRBD1

CDR3nt: TGCGCCAGCAGTGAGTCGGGTGGGAGCCGTCAGCCCCAGCATTTT
CDR3aa: CASSESGGSRQPQHF
abundance: .
j_gene: TRBJ1-5
v_gene: TRBV10-2
d_gene: .

CDR3nt: TGTGCCGGCAGTTGGGACGAAAGGCAGCCCCAGCATTTT
CDR3aa: CAGSWDERQPQHF
abundance: .
j_gene: TRBJ1-5
v_gene: TRBV27
d_gene: .

CDR3nt: TGTGCCAGCAGCGGGACTAGCGGTGCCTACGAGCAGTACTTC
CDR3aa: CASSGTSGAYEQYF
abundance: many
j_gene: TRBJ2-7
v_gene: TRBV11-2
d_gene: TRBD2

CDR3nt: TGTGCCAGCAGTTACTCGAGGTCAGTTATTGAGCAGTTCTTC
CDR3aa: CASSYSRSVIEQFF
abundance: .
j_gene: TRBJ2-1
v_gene: TRBV6-6
d_gene: .

CDR3nt: TGTGCCACCCAAAAAAGATATAATTCACCCCTCCACTTT
CDR3aa: CATQKRYNSPLHF
abundance: many
j_gene: TRBJ1-6
v_gene: TRBV2
d_gene: .

CDR3nt: TGTGCCAGCAGCCCGACCCCACAGCGGCAGAACACTGAAGCTTTCTTT
CDR3aa: CASSPTPQRQNTEAFF
abundance: .
j_gene: TRBJ1-1
v_gene: TRBV27
d_gene: .

CDR3nt: TGCGCCAGCAGCCCCTCCCCCCGGGACGAGCAGTACTTC
CDR3aa: CASSPSPRDEQYF
abundance: .
j_gene: TRBJ2-7
v_gene: TRBV5-1
d_gene: .

CDR3nt: TGTGCCACCAGCAGAGAGAGGGGCTACCAAGAGACCCAGTACTTC
CDR3aa: CATSRERGYQETQYF
abundance: many
j_gene: TRBJ2-5
v_gene: TRBV15
d_gene: .

CDR3nt: TGTGCCAGTAGTATCCTCGGTGGAGGGGGCGCTTATGGCTACACCTTC
CDR3aa: CASSILGGGGAYGYTF
abundance: .
j_gene: TRBJ1-2
v_gene: TRBV19
d_gene: TRBD1

CDR3nt: TGTGCCAGCAGCCCGCCCCCCACACATGGGGACGAGCAGTACTTC
CDR3aa: CASSPPPTHGDEQYF
abundance: .
j_gene: TRBJ2-7
v_gene: TRBV5-6
d_gene: .

CDR3nt: TGTGCCAGCACCCCGGGACAGGGGGCGAGGGAGAACACTGAAGCTTTCTTT
CDR3aa: CASTPGQGARENTEAFF
abundance: .
j_gene: TRBJ1-1
v_gene: TRBV27
d_gene: TRBD1

CDR3nt: TGTGCCAGCAGCTCCGAAGGTAGGGCCCACGAGCAGTACTTC
CDR3aa: CASSSEGRAHEQYF
abundance: .
j_gene: TRBJ2-7
v_gene: TRBV7-6
d_gene: .

CDR3nt: TGCAGTGCCGGGCGGGACTCCTACGAGCAGTACTTC
CDR3aa: CSAGRDSYEQYF
abundance: few
j_gene: TRBJ2-7
v_gene: TRBV20-1
d_gene: .

CDR3nt: TGTGCCTGGAGTCAGACTAGCGGGAACGAGCAGTACTTC
CDR3aa: CAWSQTSGNEQYF
abundance: few
j_gene: TRBJ2-7
v_gene: TRBV30
d_gene: TRBD2

CDR3nt: TGCAGTGCTAGAGCTCCGCGGGGGAACACCGGGGAGCTGTTTTTT
CDR3aa: CSARAPRGNTGELFF
abundance: .
j_gene: TRBJ2-2
v_gene: TRBV20-1
d_gene: .

CDR3nt: TGTGCCAGTAGTACGATTACGACTAGCGGGAGCACAGATACGCAGTATTTT
CDR3aa: CASSTITTSGSTDTQYF
abundance: once
j_gene: TRBJ2-3
v_gene: TRBV19
d_gene: TRBD2

CDR3nt: TGTGCCGTGACCGGGACAGGGGGCAGTGGTGGCTACACCTTC
CDR3aa: CAVTGTGGSGGYTF
abundance: many
j_gene: TRBJ1-2
v_gene: TRBV10-3
d_gene: TRBD1

CDR3nt: TGTGCCAGCTCACCGTTAAGACAGGGGGAAGGCTACGAGCAGTACTTC
CDR3aa: CASSPLRQGEGYEQYF
abundance: .
j_gene: TRBJ2-7
v_gene: TRBV18
d_gene: TRBD1

CDR3nt: TGCAGTGCTAGAGATGGGCTTGCGGGGAACGAGCAGTACTTC
CDR3aa: CSARDGLAGNEQYF
abundance: .
j_gene: TRBJ2-7
v_gene: TRBV20-1
d_gene: .

CDR3nt: TGTGCCAGCAGCTCGCCTAATGACGAAAAACTGTTTTTT
CDR3aa: CASSSPNDEKLFF
abundance: few
j_gene: TRBJ1-4
v_gene: TRBV13
d_gene: .

CDR3nt: TGTGCCAGCAGCTTAACCCCCCGAGATTACGCTGAAGCTTTCTTT
CDR3aa: CASSLTPRDYAEAFF
abundance: many
j_gene: TRBJ1-1
v_gene: TRBV7-3
d_gene: .

CDR3nt: TGTGCCAGCAGCTTGCTCCCAGGGCCAAGTGAAGTTAATCAGCCCCAGCATTTT
CDR3aa: CASSLLPGPSEVNQPQHF
abundance: few
j_gene: TRBJ1-5
v_gene: TRBV5-5
d_gene: .

CDR3nt: TGTGCCAGCAGCCAAGTAGCCAGTATGAACACTGAAGCTTTCTTT
CDR3aa: CASSQVASMNTEAFF
abundance: few
j_gene: TRBJ1-1
v_gene: TRBV3-1
d_gene: .

CDR3nt: TGTGCCAGCAGTGAATACTATGGTTCGGCCGAGCAGTACTTC
CDR3aa: CASSEYYGSAEQYF
abundance: few
j_gene: TRBJ2-7
v_gene: TRBV6-2/TRBV6-3
d_gene: .

CDR3nt: TGTGCCAGCACAGGGTCTAACTATGGCTACACCTTC
CDR3aa: CASTGSNYGYTF
abundance: few
j_gene: TRBJ1-2
v_gene: TRBV6-1
d_gene: .

CDR3nt: TGTGCCAGCAGTGTTAGACTAGCGGGAGGCCCGAGAGATACGCAGTATTTT
CDR3aa: CASSVRLAGGPRDTQYF
abundance: .
j_gene: TRBJ2-3
v_gene: TRBV6-1
d_gene: TRBD2

CDR3nt: TGCAGTGCTAGCCGCCACGTGAACACCGGGGAGCTGTTTTTT
CDR3aa: CSASRHVNTGELFF
abundance: .
j_gene: TRBJ2-2
v_gene: TRBV20-1
d_gene: .

CDR3nt: TGCAGCGCTGGAACGACAGGGGATGGCTACACCTTC
CDR3aa: CSAGTTGDGYTF
abundance: .
j_gene: TRBJ1-2
v_gene: TRBV29-1
d_gene: TRBD1

CDR3nt: TGTGCCAGCAGCCAAGCCGCTTCCGCGGGAGCCGAGCAGTACTTC
CDR3aa: CASSQAASAGAEQYF
abundance: few
j_gene: TRBJ2-7
v_gene: TRBV3-1
d_gene: TRBD2

CDR3nt: TGTGCCAGCAGCTTAGCGCTGGGACAGGGTAGGAAGGAGCAGTACTTC
CDR3aa: CASSLALGQGRKEQYF
abundance: .
j_gene: TRBJ2-7
v_gene: TRBV7-2
d_gene: TRBD1

CDR3nt: TGTGCCTCCGCAGGGGGCAGTGAGACCCAGTACTTC
CDR3aa: CASAGGSETQYF
abundance: .
j_gene: TRBJ2-5
v_gene: TRBV10-3
d_gene: TRBD1